A single sample gave rise to the 31 T cell receptor beta chains below, sequenced in a study of post-analysis software for immune sequencing data. Unique molecular identifiers tagged the TCR beta cDNA libraries. TCRdb independently ran MiXCR on the PCR reads; one entry per CDR3 protein. This repertoire shows about 770,000 distinct CDR3 sequences, about half found once; its top ten account for roughly 4.4%. Study-level points and caveats: TRBV segments more frequent in patients than in controls numbered roughly 5 and included TRBV5-6, TRBV5-1 and TRBV20-1.

These receptors are not linked to any known antigen. The specimen was blood. The receptors here all came from a girl under 18 with multiple sclerosis.

The CDR3 is CSAFTHGTGDTQYF. CDR3 bases: TGCAGTGCTTTTACCCACGGAACGGGAGATACGCAGTATTTT. V is TRBV20-1 and J is TRBJ2-3; D remains ambiguous. Germline V lookup: CDR1 DFQATT, CDR2 SNEGSKA (reference sequence). The length of the CDR3 is 14 residues. The V and J ends lost 5 bases and 5 bases respectively, with 17 bases between them.

This chain connects TRBV6-2 or TRBV6-3 to TRBJ1-5, with TRBD1 as a possible D gene (6 bases). The CDR3 is made up of 14 amino acids. Trimming shortened V by 6 bases and J by 7 bases, and 16 bases separated the two germline ends. Germline V gives CDR1 MNHEY, CDR2 SVGEGT. CDR3 bases: TGTGCCAGCAGAGCGGACAGCGTTTTGCAGCCCCAGCATTTT. Translated, it gives CASRADSVLQPQHF.

The J gene is TRBJ1-1, the V gene TRBV5-5; D might be TRBD1 (5 bases). V lost 1 base to trimming and J lost 7 bases, with 14 bases between them. Germline assignment: CDR1 SGHKS and CDR2 YYEKEE (reference sequence). The CDR3 has 14 amino acids. The CDR3 region is CASSLWGTDFEAFF. In DNA, the CDR3 is TGTGCCAGCAGCTTGTGGGGGACGGATTTTGAAGCTTTCTTT.

In this sample, this clonotype turned up a few times. V usage is TRBV29-1 and J usage is TRBJ2-1; D is uncertain. V was trimmed by 6 bases and J by 12 bases, leaving 21 bases between them. CDR3 length: 13 amino acids. Germline CDR1 is SQVTM and CDR2 is ANQGSEA. The CDR3 loop reads CSVGSTVNLGQFF. CDR3 coding DNA: TGCAGCGTAGGATCTACCGTGAATCTCGGGCAGTTCTTC.

This chain links TRBV20-1 with TRBJ2-4, with a possible D match to TRBD2 (6 bases). The CDR3 has 15 amino acids. V was shortened by 3 bases and J by 1 base, with 13 bases between the two germline ends. Germline V gene data show CDR1 as DFQATT and CDR2 as SNEGSKA (reference sequence). The CDR3, as DNA: TGCAGTGCTAGCCCCGGGAGATGGGCCAAAAACATTCAGTACTTC. Translated: CSASPGRWAKNIQYF.

This chain links TRBV7-2 with TRBJ2-4, with 9 bases identical to TRBD1. The length of the CDR3 is 13 residues. Germline V gene sequence: CDR1 SGHTA, CDR2 FQGNSA. V lost 5 bases and J lost 7; bases outside the gene matches: 3. CDR3 in amino acids: CASSMGTGNIQYF. CDR3 bases: TGTGCCAGCAGCATGGGGACAGGGAACATTCAGTACTTC.

A remark on this clonotype: One end of the junction varies from germline; a read error may be responsible. This chain links TRBV6-2 or TRBV6-3 with TRBJ2-1; 10 bases fit TRBD2. CDR1 and CDR2 (germline): MNHEY, SVGEGT. This CDR3 is built from 14 residues. The DNA for the CDR3 is TGTGCCAGCAGTTACTCACTAGCGGGGCTAGAGCGGTTCTTC. It specifies CASSYSLAGLERFF.

This sequence joins TRBV20-1 and TRBJ1-5; D gene unclear. The CDR3 is 14 amino acids. With 1 base removed from V and 4 bases from J, the gap between germline ends came to 11 bases. The germline V gene has CDR1 DFQATT and CDR2 SNEGSKA (reference sequence). CDR3: CSARGGRMNQPQHF. CDR3 nucleotide sequence: TGCAGTGCTAGAGGAGGCCGGATGAATCAGCCCCAGCATTTT.

This clonotype was seen only a few times. V gene TRBV5-1 combines with J gene TRBJ1-1, with D hard to call. From germline, CDR1 is SGHRS and CDR2 YFSETQ. The ends were cut back, 4 bases at V and 0 bases at J, with 7 bases in the middle. The CDR3 contains 13 residues. Written as DNA, the CDR3 is TGCGCCAGCAGCCCCGATATGAACACTGAAGCTTTCTTT. It yields the protein CASSPDMNTEAFF.

With respect to this clonotype: The germline gene is not matched at one end of the junction; a read error may be the cause. The rearrangement joins TRBV7-7 to TRBJ2-5, with a weak D call TRBD1 (6 bases). CDR1 and CDR2 (germline): SSHAT, FNYEAQ (reference sequence). The CDR3 has 14 amino acids. In nucleotides, the CDR3 is TGTGCTAGCAGCTTAGCCCAGGGGAAAGAGACCCAGTACTTC. Translating gives CASSLAQGKETQYF.

The V call is TRBV15, the J call TRBJ2-1; D unresolved. The V gene lost 0 bases and the J gene lost 2 bases, with 14 bases spanning the gap. The CDR3 is 17 residues long. Per the germline V gene, CDR1 is LNHNV and CDR2 is YYDKDF (reference sequence). CDR3 protein: CATSRDSGGSTYNEQFF. The CDR3 DNA is TGTGCCACCAGCAGAGATTCAGGCGGTAGTACCTACAATGAGCAGTTCTTC.

A remark on this clonotype: A much more abundant neighbour one base away suggests this may be a read error. The V gene is TRBV7-9, the J gene TRBJ2-5; 8 bases fit TRBD2. J was trimmed by 7 bases and V by 5 bases; bases with no gene match: 6. Germline CDR1 SEHNR, CDR2 FQNEAQ (reference sequence). The CDR3 consists of 13 residues. The CDR3 coding sequence is TGTGCCAGCAGCCTACTAGCGGAAGGGACCCAGTACTTC. This codes for CASSLLAEGTQYF.

This clonotype was detected a few times. The chain recombines TRBV29-1 with TRBJ1-2, with D tentatively TRBD1 (6 bases). This CDR3 has 14 amino acids. In germline, CDR1 is SQVTM, CDR2 ANQGSEA. Trimming took off 4 bases at V and 1 base at J, with 13 bases between the two ends. CDR3 DNA: TGCAGCGTTGGAGAGGGGGTTGATAACTATGGCTACACCTTC. Protein: CSVGEGVDNYGYTF.

The count of this clonotype is one. The genes are TRBV20-1 and TRBJ2-7; TRBD2 agrees at 8 bases. The CDR3 consists of 15 residues. Trimming took 4 bases from V and 6 from J; bases not matched to a gene: 14. Per the germline V gene, CDR1 is DFQATT and CDR2 is SNEGSKA (reference sequence). Written as DNA, the CDR3 is TGCAGTGCTACTGGAGGTAGCGGGGCTAACTCCGAGCAGTACTTC. This codes for CSATGGSGANSEQYF.

This clonotype has more than one count but fewer than ten. This sequence joins TRBV5-5 and TRBJ2-5; D is undetermined. The CDR3 has 14 amino acids. Germline V gives CDR1 SGHKS, CDR2 YYEKEE (reference sequence). V was pared by 4 bases and J by 1 base, with 11 bases between. CDR3 loop: CASSQKPLQETQYF. As DNA, the CDR3 is TGTGCCAGCAGCCAAAAGCCCCTCCAAGAGACCCAGTACTTC.

CDR3 DNA sequence: TGCAGTGCTTCCCGGGAGGACGAGCAGTACTTC. Amino acids: CSASREDEQYF. The gene calls are TRBV20-1 and TRBJ2-7; 7 bases align to TRBD2. Unmatched junction bases numbered 3, after V lost 5 bases and J lost 5 bases. The V gene's germline CDR1 is DFQATT and CDR2 SNEGSKA (reference sequence). The CDR3 consists of 11 residues.

This sequence joins TRBV6-5 and TRBJ2-1; D is uncertain. V dropped 2 bases and J dropped 13 bases, with 9 bases sitting between them. Germline V gene sequence: CDR1 MNHEY, CDR2 SVGAGI. The CDR3 runs to 11 residues. CDR3 nucleotides: TGTGCCAGCAGTTACAAGTTGACACAGTTCTTC. Its translation: CASSYKLTQFF.

This clonotype occurred a few times. At one of its ends the junction is not consistent with the germline gene, which may arise from a read error. The chain combines TRBV20-1 with TRBJ2-1; D is unresolved. Germline V gene data show CDR1 as DFQATT and CDR2 as SNEGSKA (reference sequence). The CDR3 runs to 11 residues. Here the CDR3 DNA reads TGCAGTGCTGGAGACAACAATGAGCAGTTCTTC. This gives the protein CSAGDNNEQFF.

This clonotype was recorded a few times. The chain carries TRBV28 and TRBJ2-1, with D tentatively TRBD1 or TRBD2 (6 bases each). Germline V lookup: CDR1 MDHEN, CDR2 SYDVKM. Trimming removed 4 bases at V and 6 bases at J, with 10 bases between. The CDR3 sequence is 13 residues long. The CDR3 DNA follows: TGTGCCAGCAGTTGGGGGGCCGGCAATGAGCAGTTCTTC. Translated: CASSWGAGNEQFF.

This clonotype has a handful of counts. The rearrangement joins TRBV6-6 to TRBJ2-7, with TRBD1 as a possible D gene (6 bases). Germline-derived CDR1 and CDR2 are MNHNY and SVGAGI (reference sequence). V was clipped by 6 bases and J by 3 bases, with 15 bases between them. The CDR3 is made up of 14 amino acids. The CDR3, as DNA: TGTGCCAGCAGGGAAGTTTGGGGGCTCTACGAGCAGTACTTC. It translates to CASREVWGLYEQYF.

This rearrangement joins TRBV9 to TRBJ1-1; maybe TRBD1 (6 bases). The CDR3 sequence is 14 residues long. Germline V CDR1 and CDR2: SGDLS, YYNGEE. Trimming shortened V by 4 bases and J by 3 bases, and 13 bases separated the two germline ends. The CDR3 reads CASSPPRQDTEAFF. The CDR3, as DNA: TGTGCCAGCAGCCCCCCCCGACAGGACACTGAAGCTTTCTTT.

This clonotype was picked up a small number of times. The rearrangement joins TRBV7-2 to TRBJ1-2; the D gene is possibly TRBD1 (5 bases). Germline CDR1 and CDR2: SGHTA and FQGNSA. V lost 4 bases and J lost 4, with 13 bases in between. This CDR3 contains 14 residues. The CDR3 spells CASSYRGGGYGYTF. The CDR3 DNA reads TGTGCCAGCAGCTACCGGGGGGGTGGCTATGGCTACACCTTC.

The rearrangement uses TRBV12-3 or TRBV12-4 and TRBJ2-3; D is unresolved. The V end was cut by 6 bases, the J end by 8 bases, with 12 bases between. The CDR3 runs to 12 residues. The CDR3 loop is CASRLRVGTQYF. CDR3 nucleotide sequence: TGTGCCAGCAGGCTGAGAGTCGGTACGCAGTATTTT.

V usage is TRBV20-1 and J usage is TRBJ2-1, with 8 positions matching TRBD2. Germline V gene lookup returns CDR1 DFQATT and CDR2 SNEGSKA (reference sequence). CDR3 length: 16 amino acids. V shed 1 base, J shed 7 bases, and the junction held 12 bases outside the gene matches. The CDR3 spells CSARGEAGVPGNEQFF. DNA for the CDR3: TGCAGTGCTAGAGGGGAAGCGGGAGTCCCAGGTAATGAGCAGTTCTTC.

The chain is built from TRBV4-1 and TRBJ1-1; 7 bases are a match to TRBD1. The V segment lost 0 bases and the J segment 4 bases; nucleotides outside the gene matches: 5. CDR3 length: 15 residues. Germline CDR1 and CDR2: MGHRA and YSYEKL. CDR3 coding DNA: TGCGCCAGCAGCCAAGACGGAGGGGGCGGCACTGAAGCTTTCTTT. It translates to CASSQDGGGGTEAFF.

This rearrangement joins TRBV7-9 to TRBJ2-7; a possible D gene is TRBD1 (5 bases). CDR3 length: 14 amino acids. The germline CDR1 and CDR2 sequences are SEHNR and FQNEAQ (reference sequence). V lost 5 bases and J lost 2, with 13 bases in between. CDR3 DNA sequence: TGTGCCAGCAGCCCCCAGGGTAATACCTACGAGCAGTACTTC. It yields the protein CASSPQGNTYEQYF.

The V and J genes are TRBV7-6 and TRBJ2-5; D gene ambiguous. Looked up from germline, CDR1 is SGHVS and CDR2 is FNYEAQ. The CDR3 has 14 amino acids. V lost 4 bases and J 2 bases, leaving 11 bases between the germline ends. This chain's CDR3 is CASSWTLTQETQYF. The CDR3 region has the DNA TGTGCCAGCAGCTGGACCTTGACTCAAGAGACCCAGTACTTC.

The chain carries TRBV6-2 or TRBV6-3 and TRBJ2-2, with D hard to call. This CDR3 comprises 12 residues. V was trimmed by 7 bases and J by 3 bases, leaving 6 bases between them. Per the germline V gene, CDR1 is MNHEY and CDR2 is SVGEGT. The CDR3 nucleotides are TGTGCCAGCATCGGACACACCGGGGAGCTGTTTTTT. Encoded protein: CASIGHTGELFF.

The gene calls are TRBV4-1 and TRBJ1-1; D unclear. Trimming took 1 base from V and 1 from J, leaving 22 bases between them. This CDR3 is 19 amino acids long. Germline CDR1 is MGHRA and CDR2 is YSYEKL. CDR3 DNA sequence: TGCGCCAGCAGCCAAGTCCCCACGCGCCTGCCCATCGGGAACACTGAAGCTTTCTTT. It translates to CASSQVPTRLPIGNTEAFF.

The J gene is TRBJ2-3, the V gene TRBV10-3; 12 bases are shared with TRBD2. The CDR3 consists of 12 residues. J was trimmed by 9 bases and V by 8 bases; bases with no gene match: 3. Germline V gene sequence: CDR1 ENHRY, CDR2 SYGVKD. CDR3 nucleotides: TGTGCCATCGGGACTAGCGGGCCGACGCAGTATTTT. It encodes CAIGTSGPTQYF.

The chain couples TRBV15 to TRBJ2-5; D might be TRBD1 (6 bases). The germline CDR1 and CDR2 sequences are LNHNV and YYDKDF (reference sequence). The length of the CDR3 is 16 residues. Trimming took off 0 bases at V and 3 bases at J, with 14 bases between the two ends. The DNA for the CDR3 is TGTGCCACCAGCAGAGATTGGGCACAGGGTGAAGAGACCCAGTACTTC. It codes for CATSRDWAQGEETQYF.